This T cell receptor beta chain appears in the sequencing data of a study of shared clonotypes between healthy human individuals. Running of the assay took place at deep level. Replicate sorted-subset PCRs were loaded with around 200 ng DNA, 30,000 or so T cell genomes. Profiled with immunoSEQ multiplex PCR; TCRdb holds only in-frame clones, not every one. Of roughly 2,300,000 clones detected, about 90% appear once; the ten largest clones hold 0.37%. Donors comprised healthy HIV-negative adults lacking recent acute infections or vaccinations. Germline V lookup: CDR1 SGHRS, CDR2 YFSETQ. The CDR3 loop spans 13 amino acids. Trimming shortened V by 7 bases and J by 1 base, and 11 bases separated the two germline ends.

This chain joins TRBV5-1 and TRBJ1-1; D uncertain. This sequence was found in a man aged 18 to 29 in good health. Some clones in this sample may be carry-over from other donors' samples. Sequencing was performed on naive CD4+ T cells from PBMCs. Documented subset: CD45RA+ positively selected. CDR3 protein: CASRESRNTEAFF. DNA for the CDR3: TGCGCCAGCCGCGAAAGTAGGAACACTGAAGCTTTCTTT.